What follows are 25 T cell receptor beta chains derived from one specimen sequenced in a study of T-cell memory formation after mild COVID-19 (dated by TCRdb to about 2021). The protocol used for the library was 5' RACE. Reads for this sample came from an Illumina NovaSeq 6000. The raw public reads went through TCRdb reprocessing: fastp at Q25, MiXCR clone calling, in-frame beta chains kept. Each CDR3 protein appears once, grouped with its most common genes and DNA. This sample lists 300,000 to 350,000 distinct CDR3 sequences; just under 20% were detected once. 21% of the sample belongs to the ten largest clones. The sample was PBMCs or a T cell subset sorted from them (not recorded which). The source is a man between 18 and 29 years old who had mild COVID-19 (a few samples of this study predate the infection). The sample titles of this study are shuffled in the database, so cell type and time point are left out; the donor was told from shared clones.

V usage is TRBV30 and J usage is TRBJ2-5; 11 nucleotides line up with TRBD2. The ends lost 4 bases at V and 7 bases at J; junction bases unmatched: 8. CDR3 length equals 14 residues. From germline, CDR1 is GTSNPN and CDR2 SVGIG (reference sequence). The CDR3 bases are TGTGCCTGGACGGGACTAGCGGAACTTACGACCCAGTACTTC. Its protein is CAWTGLAELTTQYF.

The genes are TRBV9 and TRBJ1-2, with TRBD1 matching over 7 bases. In germline, CDR1 is SGDLS, CDR2 YYNGEE. CDR3 length: 15 amino acids. V was pared by 0 bases and J by 4 bases, with 6 bases of the junction left unmatched. CDR3 sequence: CASSVGTGESYGYTF. The CDR3 DNA follows: TGTGCCAGCAGCGTAGGAACAGGGGAAAGCTATGGCTACACCTTC. The full variable domain, in which reference TRBV9 and TRBJ1-2 provide the parts outside the CDR3, is DSGVTQTPKHLITATGQRVTLRCSPRSGDLSVYWYQQSLDQGLQFLIQYYNGEERAKGNILERFSAQQFPDLHSELNLSSLELGDSALYFCASSVGTGESYGYTFGSGTRLTVV.

This chain links TRBV6-1 with TRBJ1-1; no definite D call. The CDR3 spans 12 residues. The ends were cut back, 6 bases at V and 6 bases at J, with 11 bases in the middle. Germline CDR1 reads MNHNS; CDR2 reads SASEGT. The CDR3 protein is CASRRPGSEAFF. DNA of the CDR3: TGTGCCAGCAGACGGCCGGGGTCTGAAGCTTTCTTT.

The V gene is TRBV6-2 or TRBV6-3, the J gene TRBJ1-5; D unclear. Germline CDR1 reads MNHEY; CDR2 reads SVGEGT. CDR3 size: 14 residues. Between the trimmed V and J ends, which lost 8 bases and 0 bases, there was a span of 11 bases. In DNA form, the CDR3 reads TGTGCCAGCGGCCAGAGTTTTAGCAATCAGCCCCAGCATTTT. Translating gives CASGQSFSNQPQHF.

This chain uses TRBV20-1 with TRBJ1-1; D is undetermined. The germline CDR1 and CDR2 sequences are DFQATT and SNEGSKA (reference sequence). This CDR3 has 14 residues. Trimming pared 6 bases from V and 4 bases from J, leaving 18 bases between. CDR3 sequence: CSAPSFLSATEAFF. The CDR3 bases are TGCAGTGCCCCATCGTTTCTTTCGGCCACTGAAGCTTTCTTT.

J is TRBJ1-6 and V is TRBV27, with D possibly being TRBD1 (5 bases). This CDR3 contains 15 residues. V dropped 2 bases and J dropped 6 bases, with 11 bases sitting between them. Looked up from germline, CDR1 is MNHEY and CDR2 is SMNVEV (reference sequence). This chain's CDR3 is CASSLRRGLNSPLHF. CDR3 sequence (DNA): TGTGCCAGCAGTTTACGGCGGGGACTTAATTCACCCCTCCACTTT.

Many counts were recorded for this clonotype. CDR3 bases: TGCGCCAGCAGCCCCCCGGGACTAGCGGGCCAAGAGACCCAGTACTTC. This gives the protein CASSPPGLAGQETQYF. The chain has TRBV5-1 and TRBJ2-5; TRBD2 matches at 12 bases. This CDR3 has 16 amino acids. Per the germline V gene, CDR1 is SGHRS and CDR2 is YFSETQ. V lost 4 bases and J lost 1; bases outside the gene matches: 5. Using reference TRBV5-1 and TRBJ2-5 for the parts outside the CDR3, the full variable domain is KAGVTQTPRYLIKTRGQQVTLSCSPISGHRSVSWYQQTPGQGLQFLFEYFSETQRNKGNFPGRFSGRQFSNSRSEMNVSTLELGDSALYLCASSPPGLAGQETQYFGPGTRLLVL.

This clonotype was seen a handful of times. The rearrangement uses TRBV3-1 and TRBJ2-4; 9 positions match TRBD2. CDR3 length: 16 amino acids. V shed 4 bases and J 4 bases; nucleotides not matched to a gene: 8. Germline V lookup: CDR1 LGHDT, CDR2 YNNKEL (reference sequence). The CDR3: CASSRGGGARKNIQYF. The DNA of the CDR3 is TGTGCCAGCAGCCGAGGCGGGGGGGCGAGGAAAAACATTCAGTACTTC.

This clonotype was detected only a few times. The J gene is TRBJ2-1, the V gene TRBV27; D unresolved. CDR1 and CDR2 from the germline V gene are MNHEY and SMNVEV (reference sequence). V was clipped by 8 bases and J by 3 bases, with 8 bases between them. The CDR3 contains 12 residues. CDR3 in DNA: TGTGCCAGCCGCGTCGACTACAATGAGCAGTTCTTC. Translated, it gives CASRVDYNEQFF.

This clonotype was seen at least ten times. The chain links TRBV7-9 to TRBJ1-1; 7 bases map to TRBD1. This CDR3 has 14 amino acids. V shed 1 base and J 4 bases; nucleotides not matched to a gene: 3. Germline V gives CDR1 SEHNR, CDR2 FQNEAQ (reference sequence). CDR3 nucleotides: TGTGCCAGCAGCTTAGGAGGGGGCTTCACTGAAGCTTTCTTT. Its translation is CASSLGGGFTEAFF.

This clonotype was seen a few times. V usage is TRBV27 and J usage is TRBJ1-5; D is undetermined. The CDR3 is 15 amino acids. Germline CDR1 is MNHEY and CDR2 is SMNVEV (reference sequence). The V end lost 6 bases, the J end lost 0 bases, and 12 bases lay between the germline ends. CDR3 sequence reads: CASRKYRDSNQPQHF. CDR3 coding DNA: TGTGCCAGCAGGAAATACAGAGATAGCAATCAGCCCCAGCATTTT.

J is TRBJ2-5 and V is TRBV18; tentatively, D is TRBD2 (6 bases). Between the trimmed V and J ends, which lost 4 bases and 4 bases, there was a span of 16 bases. The length of the CDR3 is 15 residues. CDR1 and CDR2 (germline): KGHSH, LQKENI. CDR3 sequence (DNA): TGTGCCAGCTCACAGATACTAGCCGCCCCAGAGACCCAGTACTTC. It codes for CASSQILAAPETQYF.

The chain uses TRBV9 and TRBJ1-2, with 9 bases aligning to TRBD1. Germline assignment: CDR1 SGDLS and CDR2 YYNGEE. The CDR3 length is 14 residues. Trimming at V came to 2 bases and at J to 2 bases, leaving 1 base not matched to a gene. DNA of the CDR3: TGTGCCAGCAGCGTTGGGACAGGGAACTATGGCTACACCTTC. Translation: CASSVGTGNYGYTF.

The gene calls are TRBV7-9 and TRBJ2-5, with TRBD2 identical over 14 bases. This CDR3 comprises 18 residues. Germline V gives CDR1 SEHNR, CDR2 FQNEAQ (reference sequence). The V segment lost 5 bases and the J segment 4 bases; nucleotides outside the gene matches: 12. The CDR3 DNA follows: TGTGCCAGCAGCCGACGACTAGCGGGGGGGCGGGTCCTAGAGACCCAGTACTTC. Protein: CASSRRLAGGRVLETQYF.

The rearrangement joins TRBV28 to TRBJ1-5; weak D call: TRBD1 (6 bases). CDR3 length: 15 amino acids. The V end was cut by 5 bases, the J end by 0 bases, with 11 bases between. Germline CDR1 reads MDHEN; CDR2 reads SYDVKM. In DNA form, the CDR3 reads TGTGCCAGCAGTGCCTTGGACAGTAGCAATCAGCCCCAGCATTTT. Encoded protein: CASSALDSSNQPQHF.

This clonotype was counted only a few times. The chain has TRBV28 and TRBJ1-4; 9 positions match TRBD1. Germline CDR1 reads MDHEN; CDR2 reads SYDVKM. The CDR3 has 11 residues. The CDR3 nucleotides read TGTGCTACAGGGGGCGAGGGAAAACTGTTTTTT. It translates to CATGGEGKLFF.

The chain uses TRBV3-1 and TRBJ1-5; a weak D match, TRBD1 (5 bases). Trimming cost V 1 base and J 0 bases, with 10 bases left between them. The germline V gene has CDR1 LGHDT and CDR2 YNNKEL (reference sequence). CDR3 length: 16 amino acids. CDR3 amino acids: CASSQGGGYSNQPQHF. The CDR3 DNA reads TGTGCCAGCAGCCAAGGGGGGGGGTATAGCAATCAGCCCCAGCATTTT.

Only one count was recorded for this clonotype. This chain uses TRBV7-2 with TRBJ2-7; 11 nucleotides line up with TRBD2. After removal of 5 bases from V and 4 bases from J, the junction contained 7 bases not matched to a gene. Germline V gene sequence: CDR1 SGHTA, CDR2 FQGNSA. The CDR3 contains 15 residues. For the CDR3, the DNA is TGTGCCAGCAGCCGTACTAGCGGGGGAGGATACGAGCAGTACGTC. Translating gives CASSRTSGGGYEQYV.

This clonotype was seen ten or more times. The rearrangement uses TRBV28 and TRBJ2-7; D possibly corresponds to TRBD2 (5 bases). Germline V gene lookup returns CDR1 MDHEN and CDR2 SYDVKM. The CDR3 runs to 13 residues. With 5 bases removed from V and 6 bases from J, the gap between germline ends came to 14 bases. CDR3 sequence reads: CASSRTPPGEQYV. For the CDR3, the DNA is TGTGCCAGCAGTAGGACTCCGCCTGGCGAGCAGTACGTC.

This clonotype showed up just a few times. V is TRBV6-6 and J is TRBJ1-5, with D maybe TRBD1 (5 bases). Trimming took 10 bases from V and 6 from J, leaving 16 bases between them. The CDR3 is 13 amino acids. Germline CDR1 MNHNY, CDR2 SVGAGI (reference sequence). CDR3 in DNA: TGTGCCAATTCAGGGAATCTAGGTCAGCCCCAGCATTTT. Its translation: CANSGNLGQPQHF.

The rearrangement joins TRBV12-3 or TRBV12-4 to TRBJ1-2, with 10 bases matching TRBD1. The CDR3 loop spans 14 amino acids. V lost 4 bases to trimming and J lost 9 bases; unmatched junction nucleotides: 8. CDR3 loop: CASSSTGGEYSYTF. CDR3 DNA sequence: TGTGCCAGCAGTTCGACAGGGGGCGAGTATAGCTACACCTTC.

This clonotype was seen only a few times. This rearrangement joins TRBV6-2 or TRBV6-3 to TRBJ2-5; 9 bases are shared with TRBD1. The V gene's germline CDR1 is MNHEY and CDR2 SVGEGT. This CDR3 is 15 amino acids long. The ends lost 6 bases at V and 4 bases at J; junction bases unmatched: 9. The CDR3 bases are TGTGCCAGCAGCCTCCGGACAGGGGACGGAGAGACCCAGTACTTC. It codes for CASSLRTGDGETQYF.

This clonotype appeared a few times. The gene calls are TRBV20-1 and TRBJ2-3; 9 nucleotides match TRBD2. The CDR3 sequence is 18 residues long. The V segment lost 3 bases and the J segment 2 bases; nucleotides outside the gene matches: 15. Germline V gives CDR1 DFQATT, CDR2 SNEGSKA (reference sequence). CDR3: CSASPRVMTSGITDTQYF. Here the CDR3 DNA reads TGCAGTGCTAGCCCCAGGGTTATGACTAGCGGAATCACAGATACGCAGTATTTT.

The rearrangement links TRBV7-9 to TRBJ2-5, with 7 bases matching TRBD2. This CDR3 is 17 amino acids long. V dropped 3 bases and J dropped 5; count of bases not matched to a gene: 15. The germline gives CDR1 SEHNR, CDR2 FQNEAQ (reference sequence). As DNA, the CDR3 is TGTGCCAGCAGCTTGGCTGGCGGGGGTCCTTTGGATGAGACCCAGTACTTC. Its protein is CASSLAGGGPLDETQYF. Based on the CDR3 plus reference TRBV7-9 and TRBJ2-5, the full variable domain is DTGVSQNPRHKITKRGQNVTFRCDPISEHNRLYWYRQTLGQGPEFLTYFQNEAQLEKSRLLSDRFSAERPKGSFSTLEIQRTEQGDSAMYLCASSLAGGGPLDETQYFGPGTRLLVL.

J is TRBJ2-7 and V is TRBV9, with a possible D match to TRBD1 (6 bases). This CDR3 has 14 residues. With 0 bases removed from V and 6 bases from J, the gap between germline ends came to 13 bases. CDR1 is SGDLS and CDR2 is YYNGEE in the germline V gene. The CDR3: CASSVGGGTSEQYF. Here the CDR3 DNA reads TGTGCCAGCAGCGTAGGGGGTGGGACATCCGAGCAGTACTTC.